These T cell receptor beta chains were read from a single sample in a study of T-cell reconstitution after alpha-beta-depleted transplantation in children. Using its own MiXCR run on the PCR reads, TCRdb lists one record per CDR3 protein. The table lists around 130,000 distinct CDR3 sequences, roughly 10% of them singletons. The source material was PBMCs, mostly from graft donor cells, sampled 180 days after TCRalphabeta/CD19-depleted stem cell transplant. These receptor sequences come from a girl under three years old who had a stem cell transplant for combined immunodeficiency, so the T cells may come from the graft donor. Each CDR3 is given with its conserved first and last residue. D genes are given only for firm matches. Clone size appears in some rows only: once, few, many, or a class for an expanded clone.

v_gene	abundance	d_gene	j_gene	CDR3aa	CDR3nt
TRBV9	many	TRBD2	TRBJ2-3	CASSARLAGSTDTQYF	TGTGCCAGCAGCGCCCGACTAGCGGGGAGCACAGATACGCAGTATTTT
TRBV29-1	NA	NA	TRBJ2-7	CSVGLGASEQYF	TGCAGCGTTGGGCTCGGGGCTTCCGAGCAGTACTTC
TRBV9	few	NA	TRBJ2-5	CASSVVGRREETQYF	TGTGCCAGCAGCGTAGTAGGTCGCAGAGAAGAGACCCAGTACTTC
TRBV6-2/TRBV6-3	NA	TRBD2	TRBJ2-3	CASSRAGNSDTQYF	TGTGCCAGCAGTAGAGCGGGGAATTCAGATACGCAGTATTTT
TRBV10-3	NA	TRBD1	TRBJ2-3	CAISRDRGDTDTQYF	TGTGCCATCAGCCGGGACAGGGGTGATACAGATACGCAGTATTTT
TRBV6-2/TRBV6-3	few	TRBD2	TRBJ2-5	CASRPHRLAQQETQYF	TGTGCCAGCAGACCCCATCGACTAGCGCAACAAGAGACCCAGTACTTC
TRBV20-1	NA	NA	TRBJ2-3	CSARDPASVTDTQYF	TGCAGTGCTAGAGATCCGGCTAGCGTAACAGATACGCAGTATTTT
TRBV4-2	NA	NA	TRBJ1-5	CASSQVSTLLNQPQHF	TGTGCCAGCAGCCAAGTTTCGACACTTTTGAATCAGCCCCAGCATTTT
TRBV30	few	NA	TRBJ1-4	CACTPGGIATNEKLFF	TGTGCCTGCACCCCGGGGGGGATAGCAACTAATGAAAAACTGTTTTTT
TRBV20-1	NA	NA	TRBJ1-2	CSAGRYSLIYGYTF	TGCAGTGCGGGCCGGTACAGCCTAATATATGGCTACACCTTC
TRBV7-9	few	NA	TRBJ1-3	CASSSAQMAGNTIYF	TGTGCCAGCAGCTCCGCACAGATGGCTGGAAACACCATATATTTT
TRBV10-3	many	NA	TRBJ2-3	CAISGTDTQYF	TGTGCCATCAGTGGCACAGATACGCAGTATTTT
TRBV29-1	few	TRBD1	TRBJ2-7	CSVEDQTGDPYEQYF	TGCAGCGTTGAAGATCAGACAGGGGACCCCTACGAGCAGTACTTC
TRBV7-8	NA	NA	TRBJ2-6	CASSLAPRRGLTGANVLTF	TGTGCCAGCAGCTTAGCGCCTCGGAGGGGGCTAACCGGGGCCAACGTCCTGACTTTC
TRBV12-3/TRBV12-4	NA	TRBD2	TRBJ2-5	CASSPGTSNQETQYF	TGTGCCAGCAGTCCCGGGACTAGCAACCAAGAGACCCAGTACTTC
TRBV20-1	NA	NA	TRBJ1-2	CSARVTTTGLYDYGYTF	TGCAGTGCTAGAGTTACTACGACGGGCCTCTATGACTATGGCTACACCTTC
TRBV9	NA	TRBD2	TRBJ2-1	CASSPGRGSYNEQFF	TGTGCCAGCAGCCCCGGGCGGGGGTCCTACAATGAGCAGTTCTTC
TRBV12-3/TRBV12-4	NA	NA	TRBJ2-3	CASSPPSGYTDTQYF	TGTGCCAGCAGTCCCCCAAGCGGATACACAGATACGCAGTATTTT
TRBV12-3/TRBV12-4	few	NA	TRBJ1-6	CASSFRYNSPLHF	TGTGCCAGCAGTTTCCGGTATAATTCACCCCTCCACTTT
TRBV29-1	many	TRBD2	TRBJ2-5	CSVGRAGGQTQYF	TGCAGCGTTGGGCGAGCGGGAGGACAGACCCAGTACTTC
TRBV7-6	many	NA	TRBJ2-3	CASSLVAGYTDTQYF	TGTGCCAGCAGCCTCGTTGCGGGCTACACAGATACGCAGTATTTT
TRBV20-1	few	NA	TRBJ1-4	CSARDWQDEKLFF	TGCAGTGCTAGAGATTGGCAGGACGAAAAACTGTTTTTT
TRBV5-6	NA	NA	TRBJ1-5	CASSLGGSSTPQHF	TGTGCCAGCAGCTTGGGGGGCAGCAGTACGCCCCAGCATTTT
TRBV6-2/TRBV6-3	few	NA	TRBJ1-1	CASSYRDTEAFF	TGTGCCAGCAGTTACAGGGACACTGAAGCTTTCTTT
TRBV12-3/TRBV12-4	NA	NA	TRBJ2-6	CASSNDNSGANVLTF	TGTGCCAGCAGTAATGACAACTCTGGGGCCAACGTCCTGACTTTC
TRBV20-1	few	NA	TRBJ2-2	CSASVYGAGELFF	TGCAGTGCTAGCGTTTACGGGGCCGGGGAGCTGTTTTTT
TRBV5-5	few	NA	TRBJ2-1	CASSLAPGSYNEQFF	TGTGCCAGCAGCTTGGCCCCGGGCTCCTACAATGAGCAGTTCTTC
TRBV24-1	few	TRBD2	TRBJ2-3	CATSDGLAGGLGTQYF	TGTGCCACCAGTGATGGACTAGCGGGAGGCCTAGGTACGCAGTATTTT
TRBV6-4	many	TRBD2	TRBJ2-2	CASTRTSGRAPSNTGELFF	TGTGCCAGCACCCGGACTAGCGGGAGGGCCCCTTCGAACACCGGGGAGCTGTTTTTT
TRBV12-3/TRBV12-4	NA	NA	TRBJ1-1	CASSFPGAREAFF	TGTGCCAGCAGTTTCCCGGGGGCGAGGGAAGCTTTCTTT
TRBV10-3	many	NA	TRBJ2-4	CATRLPAPPIQYF	TGTGCCACCCGTTTGCCAGCCCCTCCTATTCAGTACTTC
TRBV4-3	few	NA	TRBJ1-2	CASSQGSRDPYGYTF	TGCGCCAGCAGCCAAGGATCCAGGGATCCCTATGGCTACACCTTC
TRBV25-1	NA	NA	TRBJ2-5	CASSEFRETQYF	TGTGCCAGCAGTGAATTTCGGGAGACCCAGTACTTC
TRBV20-1	few	NA	TRBJ2-3	CIPGTATSTDTQYF	TGCATCCCCGGGACGGCTACCAGCACAGATACGCAGTATTTT
TRBV18	NA	NA	TRBJ2-2	CASSPNQENGELFF	TGTGCCAGCTCACCAAATCAGGAGAACGGGGAGCTGTTTTTT
TRBV7-2	few	NA	TRBJ1-5	CASSFSGNQPQHF	TGTGCCAGCAGCTTCAGCGGTAATCAGCCCCAGCATTTT